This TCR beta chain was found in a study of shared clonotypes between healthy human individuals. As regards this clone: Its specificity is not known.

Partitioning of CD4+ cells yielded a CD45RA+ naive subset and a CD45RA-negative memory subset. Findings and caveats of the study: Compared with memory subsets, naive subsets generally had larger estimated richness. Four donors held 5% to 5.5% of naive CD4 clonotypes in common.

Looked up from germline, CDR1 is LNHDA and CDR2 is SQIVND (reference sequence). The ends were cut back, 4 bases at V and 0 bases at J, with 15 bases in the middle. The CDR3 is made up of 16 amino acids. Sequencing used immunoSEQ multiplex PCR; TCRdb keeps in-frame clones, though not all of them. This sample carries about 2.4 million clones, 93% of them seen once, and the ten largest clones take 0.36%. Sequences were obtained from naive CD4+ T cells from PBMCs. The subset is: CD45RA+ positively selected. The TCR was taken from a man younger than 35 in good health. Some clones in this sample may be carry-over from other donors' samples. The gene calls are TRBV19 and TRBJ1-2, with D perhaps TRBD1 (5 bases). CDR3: CASSKSTDRANYGYTF. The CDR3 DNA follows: TGTGCCAGTAGTAAATCGACAGATCGAGCTAACTATGGCTACACCTTC. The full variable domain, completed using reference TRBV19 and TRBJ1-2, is DGGITQSPKYLFRKEGQNVTLSCEQNLNHDAMYWYRQDPGQGLRLIYYSQIVNDFQKGDIAEGYSVSREKKESFPLTVTSAQKNPTAFYLCASSKSTDRANYGYTFGSGTRLTVV.